Below, one T cell receptor (beta chain) is given with its context. This CDR3 is also generated by other DNA sequences in the sample. In the original analysis: It was from reference gene primer amplification that nucleated cell counts were estimated. Sequenced by immunoSEQ multiplex PCR; TCRdb stores in-frame clones only, minus some. V, J and clone size derive from that table, while D and trimming were established from the DNA sequence. This table holds 300,000 to 400,000 clones, roughly 89% found once. Enrollment of patients from Seattle took place during active infection, with longitudinal follow-up. The sample comes from a study of blood T cell repertoires in COVID-19. Overall study: T cells, B-cell-depleted T cells, or PBMCs supplied cDNA or gDNA.

This TCR derives from a man between 25 and 39 years old with COVID-19, enrolled during active disease. Sequenced: peripheral blood.

This CDR3 is CASSLRLAGTDTQYF. Written as DNA, the CDR3 is TGTGCCAGCAGCTTACGACTAGCGGGCACAGATACGCAGTATTTT. This chain uses TRBV7-3 with TRBJ2-3; TRBD2 agrees at 9 bases. The length of the CDR3 is 15 residues. Germline values: CDR1 SGHTA, CDR2 FQGTGA. With 2 bases clipped from V and 1 base from J, the junction kept 1 base outside the gene matches. Drawing the rest from reference TRBV7-3 and TRBJ2-3, the complete variable domain is GAGVSQTPSNKVTEKGKYVELRCDPISGHTALYWYRQSLGQGPEFLIYFQGTGAADDSGLPNDRFFAVRPEGSVSTLKIQRTERGDSAVYLCASSLRLAGTDTQYFGPGTRLTVL.